The text below deals with one T cell receptor (beta chain). How the authors handled the data: The authors estimated nucleated cell counts from reference gene primer amplification. Sequencing used immunoSEQ multiplex PCR; TCRdb keeps in-frame clones, though not all of them. V and J calls and clone size come straight from that table; D and trimming were deduced from the DNA. The sample has about 100,000 clones; 84% are singletons. This sample was taken from a study of blood T cell repertoires in COVID-19. The wider study: Italy, Spain and the United States were the sources of the convalescent and acute COVID-19 samples. T cells, B-cell-depleted T cells, or PBMCs provided the cDNA or gDNA that served as material.

V shed 6 bases, J shed 4 bases, and the junction held 8 bases outside the gene matches. The CDR3 contains 15 residues. The chain has TRBV5-3 and TRBJ1-1; 11 bases agree with TRBD1. TRBV5-3 carries the ORF label, with uncertain function. The TCR originated in a man aged 40-49 years with active or convalescent COVID-19. What was sequenced was peripheral blood. The CDR3 protein is CARNSLGTGGTEAFF. CDR3 coding DNA: TGTGCCAGAAACTCTCTAGGGACAGGGGGCACTGAAGCTTTCTTT.